These T cell receptor beta chains were read from a single sample in a study of siplizumab effects on memory and regulatory T cells. Here immunoSEQ multiplex PCR was the method, and the copy in TCRdb shows in-frame clones only, minus some. The data contain about 100,000 clones, 85% to 95% of them singletons. Sample: non-Treg CD4+ T cells sorted from blood. Receptors were obtained from a human donor in good health. CDR3s include the opening cysteine and the closing phenylalanine or tryptophan. A D gene is named only where the DNA matches it firmly. Size values are once, few and many counts, or a class for expanded clones, and some rows have none.

size: .
J: TRBJ2-2
V: TRBV2
D: .
DNA: TGTGCCAGCTCAATCCGGGGGGAGCTGTTTTTT
CDR3: CASSIRGELFF

size: .
J: TRBJ2-3
V: TRBV18
D: .
DNA: TGTGCCAGCTCACCGGGATCTGGGACAGATACGCAGTATTTT
CDR3: CASSPGSGTDTQYF

size: .
J: TRBJ2-1
V: TRBV28
D: .
DNA: TGTGCCAGCAGCTCCTACAATGAGCAGTTCTTC
CDR3: CASSSYNEQFF

size: .
J: TRBJ1-1
V: TRBV10-3
D: .
DNA: TGTGCCACCGAAAGATCAGGTGAGGCTTTCTTT
CDR3: CATERSGEAFF

size: .
J: TRBJ2-2
V: TRBV5-1
D: .
DNA: TGCGCCAGCGCGCCGGCGGCAATACGTAACACCGGGGAGCTGTTTTTT
CDR3: CASAPAAIRNTGELFF

size: .
J: TRBJ1-1
V: TRBV18
D: .
DNA: TGTGCCAGCTCAACGGAGATCCACAGGGAGGACACTGAAGCTTTCTTT
CDR3: CASSTEIHREDTEAFF

size: .
J: TRBJ1-2
V: TRBV27
D: .
DNA: TGTGCCAGCAGTTCCCAGGGTAGTAGCGGCTACACCTTC
CDR3: CASSSQGSSGYTF

size: .
J: TRBJ1-6
V: TRBV25-1
D: .
DNA: TGTGCCAGCAGTGAGCTAGGGTCTTCTTCACCCCTCCACTTT
CDR3: CASSELGSSSPLHF

size: .
J: TRBJ2-7
V: TRBV28
D: TRBD1
DNA: TGTGCCAGCAGTTTAGGACGGACAGGCGCCTTCGAGCAGTACTTC
CDR3: CASSLGRTGAFEQYF

size: .
J: TRBJ1-1
V: TRBV19
D: .
DNA: TGTGCCAGTAGTACCCGGGACGGCGAAGCTTTCTTT
CDR3: CASSTRDGEAFF

size: .
J: TRBJ2-2
V: TRBV4-2
D: .
DNA: TGTGCCAGCAGCCAAGATTACGACGGGGAGCTGTTTTTT
CDR3: CASSQDYDGELFF

size: .
J: TRBJ2-3
V: TRBV5-7
D: TRBD2
DNA: TGTGCCACTCAACTCGTTGCGGGAGGGCCCTGCACAGATACGCAGTATTTT
CDR3: CATQLVAGGPCTDTQYF

size: .
J: TRBJ2-6
V: TRBV9
D: .
DNA: TGTGCCAGCAGCGTAGCTGGCAGCAGCTCTGGGGCCAACGTCCTGACTTTC
CDR3: CASSVAGSSSGANVLTF

size: .
J: TRBJ2-5
V: TRBV2
D: .
DNA: TGTGCCAGCATGGAGCAAGAGACCCAGTACTTC
CDR3: CASMEQETQYF

size: .
J: TRBJ2-4
V: TRBV29-1
D: .
DNA: TGCAGCGCCCGGACAGGGAGGGTGGCGGCCAAAAACATTCAGTACTTC
CDR3: CSARTGRVAAKNIQYF

size: once
J: TRBJ2-2
V: TRBV2
D: TRBD1
DNA: TGTGCCAGCAGTGAAGACAGGGGAAGTGCCGGGGAGCTGTTTTTT
CDR3: CASSEDRGSAGELFF

size: .
J: TRBJ2-5
V: TRBV9
D: TRBD2
DNA: TGTGCCAGCAGCGTAACTAGCGGGTGGGGGGAGACCCAGTACTTC
CDR3: CASSVTSGWGETQYF

size: .
J: TRBJ1-5
V: TRBV29-1
D: TRBD1
DNA: TGCAGCGTTAGACAGGGGGGAAACAATCAGCCCCAGCATTTT
CDR3: CSVRQGGNNQPQHF

size: .
J: TRBJ1-1
V: TRBV18
D: .
DNA: TGTGCCAGCTCACCCTACGCCGTTGGAGGCAACACTGAAGCTTTCTTT
CDR3: CASSPYAVGGNTEAFF

size: .
J: TRBJ1-2
V: TRBV15
D: .
DNA: TGTGCCACCAGCAGAGACGCCAGCGGACAGACGCCCTATGGCTACACCTTC
CDR3: CATSRDASGQTPYGYTF

size: .
J: TRBJ2-7
V: TRBV7-3
D: .
DNA: TGTGCCAGCAGCTTAGGCAGTCCCGGCTATGAGCAGTACTTC
CDR3: CASSLGSPGYEQYF

size: once
J: TRBJ1-2
V: TRBV2
D: .
DNA: TGTGCCAGCAGTGAAGCGCAGGGAGGCTATGGCTACACCTTC
CDR3: CASSEAQGGYGYTF

size: .
J: TRBJ1-1
V: TRBV11-3
D: .
DNA: TGTGCCAGCAGCTCGCACAGGAACACTGAAGCTTTCTTT
CDR3: CASSSHRNTEAFF

size: .
J: TRBJ1-1
V: TRBV6-4
D: .
DNA: TGTGCCAGCAGCGACGGACGGAACACTGAAGCTTTCTTT
CDR3: CASSDGRNTEAFF

size: .
J: TRBJ2-2
V: TRBV7-3
D: .
DNA: TGTGCCAGCAGCTTAAGTCCCGCCACCGGGGAGCTGTTTTTT
CDR3: CASSLSPATGELFF

size: .
J: TRBJ1-1
V: TRBV28
D: .
DNA: TGTGCCAGCAGTCCCGGGCGGCTGAGAAACACTGAAGCTTTCTTT
CDR3: CASSPGRLRNTEAFF

size: .
J: TRBJ1-5
V: TRBV6-5
D: .
DNA: TGTGCCAGCAGCCAAGATAGCGCGTATAAGCCCCAGCATTTT
CDR3: CASSQDSAYKPQHF

size: .
J: TRBJ2-7
V: TRBV30
D: .
DNA: TGTGCCTGGAGTGTAAGGGTTGCACCCTACGAGCAGTACTTC
CDR3: CAWSVRVAPYEQYF

size: .
J: TRBJ1-5
V: TRBV19
D: TRBD1
DNA: TGTGCCAGTAGTGTCCGGGACAGTACCAATCAGCCCCAGCATTTT
CDR3: CASSVRDSTNQPQHF

size: .
J: TRBJ2-1
V: TRBV4-1
D: TRBD2
DNA: TGCGCCAGCAGCCAAGATGTCTGGACTAGCGGGAGTAATGAGCAGTTCTTC
CDR3: CASSQDVWTSGSNEQFF

size: .
J: TRBJ2-7
V: TRBV4-2
D: .
DNA: TGTGCCAGCAGCCAACGGACGGACCTACGGGGCGAGCAGTACTTC
CDR3: CASSQRTDLRGEQYF